Listed below are T cell receptor beta chains from one sample, sequenced in a study of blood T cell repertoires in COVID-19. Clones were sequenced by immunoSEQ multiplex PCR, and TCRdb holds only the in-frame ones, with some missing. The data show around 50,000 clones, with around 88% seen just once and roughly 2.1% held by the top ten. Sequences were obtained from peripheral blood. Every receptor here comes from a woman aged 55-69 years with acute or convalescent COVID-19. Each CDR3 is given with its conserved first and last residue. The D gene is left open where the match is weak. Some rows mark clone size as missing; the rest say once, few, many or name a class of expanded clone.

J gene,V gene,D gene,clone size,CDR3 protein,CDR3 DNA
TRBJ2-2,TRBV5-1,-,-,CASSSDRRKTGELFF,TGCGCCAGCAGCTCCGACAGGAGGAAGACCGGGGAGCTGTTTTTT
TRBJ2-4,TRBV15,TRBD2,few,CATSTRTSGTFQYF,TGTGCCACCAGCACACGGACTAGCGGAACCTTTCAGTACTTC
TRBJ1-2,TRBV2,-,-,CASSEGGIHYGYTF,TGTGCCAGCAGTGAGGGAGGGATACACTATGGCTACACCTTC
TRBJ1-2,TRBV7-9,-,once,CASSPMGGPNYGYTF,TGTGCCAGCAGCCCGATGGGGGGGCCTAACTATGGCTACACCTTC
TRBJ2-3,TRBV15,TRBD2,-,CATSREVLVAGGDTQYF,TGTGCCACCAGCAGAGAGGTTTTGGTAGCGGGGGGGGATACGCAGTATTTT
TRBJ1-2,TRBV7-2,-,-,CASSLVGQLNYGYTF,TGTGCCAGCAGCTTAGTGGGCCAGTTAAACTATGGCTACACCTTC
TRBJ1-6,TRBV2,-,-,CASTRSSGTPLHF,TGTGCCAGCACACGATCCTCCGGGACACCCCTCCACTTT
TRBJ1-1,TRBV28,-,once,CASSVGGGTEAFF,TGTGCCAGTAGTGTGGGGGGGGGCACTGAAGCTTTCTTT
TRBJ1-2,TRBV6-5,-,medium-sized,CASSPLGPNYGYTF,TGTGCCAGCAGCCCCTTGGGCCCTAACTATGGCTACACCTTC
TRBJ2-5,TRBV7-9,TRBD2,-,CASSLEGWRGSQETQYF,TGTGCCAGCAGCTTAGAAGGTTGGCGGGGGAGCCAAGAGACCCAGTACTTC
TRBJ1-5,TRBV7-6,TRBD1,-,CASSKTGGQPQHF,TGTGCCAGCAGCAAGACAGGGGGTCAGCCCCAGCATTTT
TRBJ2-7,TRBV11-2,TRBD2,-,CASSRTSDYEQYF,TGTGCCAGCAGCCGCACTAGCGACTACGAGCAGTACTTC
TRBJ2-7,TRBV7-3,TRBD2,-,CASSLRSGGLYEQYF,TGTGCCAGCAGCTTAAGGAGCGGGGGACTGTACGAGCAGTACTTC
TRBJ1-5,TRBV6-4,TRBD1,-,CASSEGQGAHSNQPQHF,TGTGCCAGCAGTGAGGGACAGGGGGCCCATAGCAATCAGCCCCAGCATTTT
TRBJ1-1,TRBV6-6,-,-,CASSYSRGGTEAFF,TGTGCCAGCAGTTACTCACGAGGAGGCACTGAAGCTTTCTTT
TRBJ2-3,TRBV7-9,TRBD2,-,CASSLGLAGGTDTQYF,TGTGCCAGCAGCTTAGGACTAGCGGGAGGCACAGATACGCAGTATTTT
TRBJ2-5,TRBV3-1/TRBV3-2,TRBD1,once,CASSGRDRDQETQYF,TGTGCCAGCAGCGGCCGGGACAGAGATCAAGAGACCCAGTACTTC
TRBJ2-2,TRBV6-5,-,-,CASSRSQGWTGELFF,TGTGCCAGCTCCCGAAGCCAGGGGTGGACCGGGGAGCTGTTTTTT
TRBJ2-1,TRBV3-1/TRBV3-2,-,-,CASSKNGGLSYNEQFF,TGTGCCAGCAGCAAAAACGGAGGGCTATCCTACAATGAGCAGTTCTTC
TRBJ2-2,TRBV9,TRBD1,-,CASSVHDRVTGELFF,TGTGCCAGCAGCGTACATGACAGGGTTACCGGGGAGCTGTTTTTT
TRBJ2-3,TRBV30,TRBD2,-,CAWREWTSYRLGTQYF,TGTGCCTGGAGGGAATGGACTAGCTATAGATTGGGTACGCAGTATTTT
TRBJ1-3,TRBV6-6,TRBD1,once,CASRTQGAGGNTIYF,TGTGCCAGCAGAACACAGGGGGCGGGTGGAAACACCATATATTTT
TRBJ2-1,TRBV3-1/TRBV3-2,TRBD2,-,CASSQLLAGGPGGEQFF,TGTGCCAGCAGCCAGCTACTAGCGGGAGGGCCAGGGGGTGAGCAGTTCTTC
TRBJ1-4,TRBV6-5,-,-,CASRQGQHDAKLFF,TGTGCCAGCCGGCAGGGCCAGCATGATGCGAAACTGTTTTTT
TRBJ1-2,TRBV7-2,-,-,CASSLSTAGGYTF,TGTGCCAGCAGCTTATCTACGGCGGGGGGCTACACCTTC
TRBJ2-1,TRBV6-5,TRBD1,-,CASTLSGGNEQFF,TGTGCCAGCACCCTCTCAGGGGGCAATGAGCAGTTCTTC
TRBJ1-2,TRBV7-8,-,-,CASSLGATGNAGYGYTF,TGTGCCAGCAGCTTAGGGGCTACAGGAAACGCGGGGTATGGCTACACCTTC
TRBJ1-1,TRBV18,-,once,CASSPRGNLNTEAFF,TGTGCCAGCTCACCTCGGGGTAACCTGAACACTGAAGCTTTCTTT
TRBJ1-5,TRBV7-9,-,-,CASSLDLPGSDQPQHF,TGTGCCAGCAGCTTAGATCTTCCAGGATCGGATCAGCCCCAGCATTTT
TRBJ1-3,TRBV7-8,-,-,CASSFPGAGNTIYF,TGTGCCAGCAGCTTCCCAGGGGCTGGAAACACCATATATTTT
TRBJ1-1,TRBV19,-,few,CASSIWQNTEAFF,TGTGCCAGTAGTATCTGGCAGAACACTGAAGCTTTCTTT
TRBJ2-5,TRBV5-1,TRBD2,-,CASSLRGRVETQYF,TGCGCCAGCAGCTTGCGGGGGAGGGTAGAGACCCAGTACTTC
TRBJ1-4,TRBV2,-,once,CASNQGIMVEKLFF,TGTGCCAGCAACCAGGGGATAATGGTTGAAAAACTGTTTTTT
TRBJ2-6,TRBV7-9,-,-,CASSSRGSGLSGANVLTF,TGTGCCAGCAGCTCTCGGGGTAGCGGTCTCTCTGGGGCCAACGTCCTGACTTTC
TRBJ2-3,TRBV30,-,-,CAWSLTGPSTDTQYF,TGTGCCTGGAGCCTAACAGGGCCTAGCACAGATACGCAGTATTTT
TRBJ2-3,TRBV6-1,TRBD2,-,CASSERGGVSTDTQYF,TGTGCCAGCAGTGAAAGGGGAGGGGTTAGCACAGATACGCAGTATTTT
TRBJ1-5,TRBV20-1,TRBD1,-,CSATDRVRQPQHF,TGCAGTGCTACTGACAGGGTTCGACAGCCCCAGCATTTT